A single sample is the source of the 13 T cell receptor beta chains below, sequenced in a study of blood T cell repertoires in COVID-19. Assay used: immunoSEQ multiplex PCR; TCRdb lists only in-frame clones, some missing. The sample includes approximately 75,000 clones, around 88% of them seen just once. What was sequenced was peripheral blood. All receptors derive from an elderly man with COVID-19, enrolled during active disease.

The gene calls are TRBV10-3 and TRBJ1-4, with 9 bases matching TRBD1. Germline V CDR1 and CDR2: ENHRY, SYGVKD. The CDR3 is 14 residues long. The J segment lost 5 bases and the V segment lost 3 bases, leaving 1 base of the junction unmatched. This chain's CDR3 is CAISEGTGNEKLFF. As DNA, the CDR3 is TGTGCCATCAGTGAAGGGACAGGGAATGAAAAACTGTTTTTT.

This clone was seen a few times. This sequence joins TRBV12-5 and TRBJ2-5; 10 bases match TRBD1. CDR3 size: 16 residues. From germline, CDR1 is LGHNT and CDR2 FRNRAP. V was pared by 1 base and J by 3 bases, with 5 bases of the junction left unmatched. In DNA, the CDR3 is TGTGCTAGTGGTTTGGCCCGGACAGGGGGGGAAGAGACCCAGTACTTC. This encodes CASGLARTGGEETQYF. The variable domain in full, completed from reference TRBV12-5 and TRBJ2-5, reads DARVTQTPRHKVTEMGQEVTMRCQPILGHNTVFWYRQTMMQGLELLAYFRNRAPLDDSGMPKDRFSAEMPDATLATLKIQPSEPRDSAVYFCASGLARTGGEETQYFGPGTRLLVL.

V and J are TRBV2 and TRBJ2-5, with TRBD2 matching over 8 bases. CDR1 is SNHLY, CDR2 FYNNEI, per germline. This CDR3 region has 15 residues. V dropped 7 bases and J dropped 3; count of bases not matched to a gene: 10. The CDR3 is CASNTGVSGEETQYF. In DNA form, the CDR3 reads TGTGCCAGCAATACGGGAGTTAGCGGGGAAGAGACCCAGTACTTC.

In nucleotides, the CDR3 is TGTGCCAGCAGCGTTAGCGGGGGAGCCAACACCGGGGAGCTGTTTTTT. Translating gives CASSVSGGANTGELFF. The chain combines TRBV6-2 or TRBV6-3 with TRBJ2-2; 9 bases align to TRBD2. The CDR3 runs to 16 residues. J gave up 2 bases and V 6 bases, and 7 bases lay outside the gene matches. CDR1 is MNHEY, CDR2 SVGEGT, per germline.

The chain employs TRBV9 and TRBJ1-2, with D perhaps matching TRBD1 (6 bases). The V gene lost 4 bases and the J gene lost 2 bases, with 21 bases spanning the gap. Germline-derived CDR1 and CDR2 are SGDLS and YYNGEE. The CDR3 has 17 residues. CDR3 amino acids: CASSSRRGGSGNYGYTF. CDR3 nucleotides: TGTGCCAGCAGCTCTCGTCGAGGGGGATCAGGAAACTATGGCTACACCTTC.

The J gene is TRBJ1-2, the V gene TRBV5-4; possible D gene TRBD1, 5 bases. This CDR3 spans 13 amino acids. Trimming removed 4 bases from V and 4 bases from J, with 11 bases in between. The germline gives CDR1 SGHNT, CDR2 YYREEE (reference sequence). This CDR3 reads CASSPTGIYGYTF. The CDR3 nucleotides read TGTGCCAGCAGCCCAACAGGAATCTATGGCTACACCTTC.

This chain joins TRBV5-4 and TRBJ1-2, with D unclear. This CDR3 comprises 12 residues. The germline V gene has CDR1 SGHNT and CDR2 YYREEE (reference sequence). The ends were cut back, 4 bases at V and 0 bases at J, with 4 bases in the middle. In DNA form, the CDR3 reads TGTGCCAGCAGCCAGGCTAACTATGGCTACACCTTC. Amino acid sequence: CASSQANYGYTF. Full variable domain (outside the CDR3, taken from reference TRBV5-4 and TRBJ1-2): ETGVTQSPTHLIKTRGQQVTLRCSSQSGHNTVSWYQQALGQGPQFIFQYYREEENGRGNFPPRFSGLQFPNYSSELNVNALELDDSALYLCASSQANYGYTFGSGTRLTVV.

The CDR3: CAIKEQGSSYEQYF. CDR3 DNA: TGTGCCATCAAAGAACAGGGGAGCTCCTACGAGCAGTACTTC. The V gene is TRBV10-3, the J gene TRBJ2-7; 7 nucleotides agree with TRBD1. Trimming at V came to 7 bases and at J to 0 bases, leaving 6 bases not matched to a gene. This CDR3 region has 14 residues. Germline-derived CDR1 and CDR2 are ENHRY and SYGVKD.

This rearrangement joins TRBV18 to TRBJ2-7, with D unresolved. V was clipped by 0 bases and J by 2 bases, with 11 bases between them. Germline assignment: CDR1 KGHSH and CDR2 LQKENI. This CDR3 comprises 15 residues. This CDR3 is CASSPPLTETYEQYF. In DNA form, the CDR3 reads TGTGCCAGCTCACCACCGCTGACGGAGACCTACGAGCAGTACTTC. The full variable domain, in which reference TRBV18 and TRBJ2-7 provide the parts outside the CDR3, is NAGVMQNPRHLVRRRGQEARLRCSPMKGHSHVYWYRQLPEEGLKFMVYLQKENIIDESGMPKERFSAEFPKEGPSILRIQQVVRGDSAAYFCASSPPLTETYEQYFGPGTRLTVT.

The V call is TRBV25-1, the J call TRBJ2-3, with 10 bases fitting TRBD1. Germline V CDR1 and CDR2: MGHDK, SYGVNS. The CDR3 contains 14 residues. Germline trimming cut 9 bases from V and 0 bases from J; bases unmatched to any gene: 3. This chain's CDR3 is CASRQGASTDTQYF. CDR3 nucleotide sequence: TGTGCCAGTAGACAGGGGGCTAGCACAGATACGCAGTATTTT.

The genes are TRBV6-6 and TRBJ2-3, with 9 bases identical to TRBD1. The CDR3 loop spans 16 amino acids. The trim removed 5 bases at V and 0 bases at J, leaving 6 bases unmatched. Germline loops: CDR1 MNHNY, CDR2 SVGAGI (reference sequence). The CDR3: CASSPRDRASTDTQYF. CDR3 in DNA: TGTGCCAGCAGTCCCCGGGACAGGGCAAGCACAGATACGCAGTATTTT.

The chain is built from TRBV5-4 and TRBJ1-3; 8 bases agree with TRBD1. Losses at the gene ends were 2 bases for V and 4 bases for J; bases not matched to a gene: 8. The CDR3 is made up of 16 amino acids. The germline gives CDR1 SGHNT, CDR2 YYREEE (reference sequence). DNA of the CDR3: TGTGCCAGCAGCTTCGGGACAGGTGGTCAGGGAAACACCATATATTTT. This encodes CASSFGTGGQGNTIYF. The whole variable domain, remainder taken from reference TRBV5-4 and TRBJ1-3, is ETGVTQSPTHLIKTRGQQVTLRCSSQSGHNTVSWYQQALGQGPQFIFQYYREEENGRGNFPPRFSGLQFPNYSSELNVNALELDDSALYLCASSFGTGGQGNTIYFGEGSWLTVV.

In its sample, this clone was seen a few times. This chain links TRBV5-1 with TRBJ1-6; D uncertain. Germline lookup yields CDR1 SGHRS and CDR2 YFSETQ. This CDR3 comprises 15 residues. The V end was cut by 7 bases, the J end by 4 bases, with 15 bases between. CDR3 sequence (DNA): TGCGCCAGCTCCCTTCTGAACGGTTATAATTCACCCCTCCACTTT. It codes for CASSLLNGYNSPLHF.